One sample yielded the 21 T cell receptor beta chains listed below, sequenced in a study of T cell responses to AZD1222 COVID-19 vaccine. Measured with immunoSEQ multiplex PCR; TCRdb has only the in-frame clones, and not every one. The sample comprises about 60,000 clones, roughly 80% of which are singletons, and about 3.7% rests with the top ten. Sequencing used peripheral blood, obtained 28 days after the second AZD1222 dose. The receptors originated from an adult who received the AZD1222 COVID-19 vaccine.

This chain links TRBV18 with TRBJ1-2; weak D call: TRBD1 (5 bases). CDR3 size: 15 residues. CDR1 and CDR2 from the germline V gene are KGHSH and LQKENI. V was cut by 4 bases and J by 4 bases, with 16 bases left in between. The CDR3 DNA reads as TGTGCCAGCTCACTCAACCGAGCCAGGGCCTATGGCTACACCTTC. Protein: CASSLNRARAYGYTF.

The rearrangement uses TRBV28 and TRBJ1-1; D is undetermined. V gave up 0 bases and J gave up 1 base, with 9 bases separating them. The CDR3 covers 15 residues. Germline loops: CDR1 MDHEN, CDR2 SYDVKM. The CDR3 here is CASSLWAEGNTEAFF. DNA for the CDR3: TGTGCCAGCAGTTTATGGGCAGAGGGGAACACTGAAGCTTTCTTT.

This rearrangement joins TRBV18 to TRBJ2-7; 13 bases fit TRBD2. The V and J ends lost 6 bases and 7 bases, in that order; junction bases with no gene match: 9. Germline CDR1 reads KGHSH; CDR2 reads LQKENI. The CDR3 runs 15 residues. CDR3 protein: CASSLGLAGAGEQYF. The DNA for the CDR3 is TGTGCCAGCTCCCTAGGACTAGCGGGGGCAGGTGAGCAGTACTTC.

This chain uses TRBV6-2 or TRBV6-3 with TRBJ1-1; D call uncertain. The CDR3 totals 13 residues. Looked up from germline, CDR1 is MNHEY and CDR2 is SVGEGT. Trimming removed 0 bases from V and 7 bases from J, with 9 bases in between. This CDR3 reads CASSYSSLGEAFF. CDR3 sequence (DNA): TGTGCCAGCAGTTACTCGAGCCTTGGTGAAGCTTTCTTT.

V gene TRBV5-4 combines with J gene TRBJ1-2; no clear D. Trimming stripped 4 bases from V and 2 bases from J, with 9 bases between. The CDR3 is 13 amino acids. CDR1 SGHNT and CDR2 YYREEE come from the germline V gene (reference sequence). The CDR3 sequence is CASSIPRNYGYTF. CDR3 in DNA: TGTGCCAGCAGCATCCCCCGGAACTATGGCTACACCTTC.

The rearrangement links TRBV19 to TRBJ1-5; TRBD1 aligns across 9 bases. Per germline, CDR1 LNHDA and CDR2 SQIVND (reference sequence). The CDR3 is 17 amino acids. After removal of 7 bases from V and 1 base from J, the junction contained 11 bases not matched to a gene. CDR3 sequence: CASMVGQGYPSNQPQHF. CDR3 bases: TGTGCCAGTATGGTCGGACAGGGGTATCCCAGCAATCAGCCCCAGCATTTT.

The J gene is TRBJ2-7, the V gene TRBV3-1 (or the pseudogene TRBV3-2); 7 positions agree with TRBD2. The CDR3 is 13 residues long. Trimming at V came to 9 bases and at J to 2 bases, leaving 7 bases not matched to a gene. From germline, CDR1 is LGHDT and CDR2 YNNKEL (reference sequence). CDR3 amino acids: CASSRLAAYEQYF. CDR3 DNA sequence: TGTGCCAGTTCCAGACTAGCTGCCTACGAGCAGTACTTC.

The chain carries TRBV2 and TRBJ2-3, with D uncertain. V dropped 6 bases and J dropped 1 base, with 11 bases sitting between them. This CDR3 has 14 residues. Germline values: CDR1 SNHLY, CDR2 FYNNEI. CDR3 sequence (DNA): TGTGCCAGCAGCCTCGGGTCAGGCACAGATACGCAGTATTTT. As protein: CASSLGSGTDTQYF. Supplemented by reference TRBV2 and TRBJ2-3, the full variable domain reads EPEVTQTPSHQVTQMGQEVILRCVPISNHLYFYWYRQILGQKVEFLVSFYNNEISEKSEIFDDQFSVERPDGSNFTLKIRSTKLEDSAMYFCASSLGSGTDTQYFGPGTRLTVL.

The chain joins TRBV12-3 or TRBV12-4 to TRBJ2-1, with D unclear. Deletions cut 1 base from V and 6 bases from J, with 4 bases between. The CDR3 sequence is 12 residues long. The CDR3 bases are TGTGCCAGCAGTTTAGGTCCCAATGAGCAGTTCTTC. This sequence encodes CASSLGPNEQFF.

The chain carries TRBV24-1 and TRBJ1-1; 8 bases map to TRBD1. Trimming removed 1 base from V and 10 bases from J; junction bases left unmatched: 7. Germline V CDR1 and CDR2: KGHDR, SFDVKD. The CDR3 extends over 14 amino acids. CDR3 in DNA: TGTGCCACCAGTGATTTTGGACAGGGTGAAGGAGCTTTCTTT. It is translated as CATSDFGQGEGAFF.

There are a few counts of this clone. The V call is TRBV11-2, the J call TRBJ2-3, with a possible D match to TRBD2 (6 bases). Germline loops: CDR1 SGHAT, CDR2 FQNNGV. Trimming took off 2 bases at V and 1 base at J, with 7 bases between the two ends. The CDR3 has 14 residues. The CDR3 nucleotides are TGTGCCAGCAGCTTAACGGGGGGCACAGATACGCAGTATTTT. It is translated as CASSLTGGTDTQYF.

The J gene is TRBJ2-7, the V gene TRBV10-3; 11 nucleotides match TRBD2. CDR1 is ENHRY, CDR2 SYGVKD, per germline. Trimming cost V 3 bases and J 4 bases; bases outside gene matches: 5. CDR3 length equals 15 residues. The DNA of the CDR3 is TGTGCCATCAGTGAAAAACTAGCGGGGGAATACGAGCAGTACTTC. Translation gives CAISEKLAGEYEQYF.

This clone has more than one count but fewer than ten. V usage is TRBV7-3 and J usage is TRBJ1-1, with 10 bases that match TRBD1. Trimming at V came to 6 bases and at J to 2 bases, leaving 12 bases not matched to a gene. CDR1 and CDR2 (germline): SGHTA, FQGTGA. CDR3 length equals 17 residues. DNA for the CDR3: TGTGCCAGCAGTTCCGGGACAGGGGCACTAGTAAACACTGAAGCTTTCTTT. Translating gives CASSSGTGALVNTEAFF. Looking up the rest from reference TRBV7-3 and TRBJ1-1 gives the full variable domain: GAGVSQTPSNKVTEKGKYVELRCDPISGHTALYWYRQSLGQGPEFLIYFQGTGAADDSGLPNDRFFAVRPEGSVSTLKIQRTERGDSAVYLCASSSGTGALVNTEAFFGQGTRLTVV.

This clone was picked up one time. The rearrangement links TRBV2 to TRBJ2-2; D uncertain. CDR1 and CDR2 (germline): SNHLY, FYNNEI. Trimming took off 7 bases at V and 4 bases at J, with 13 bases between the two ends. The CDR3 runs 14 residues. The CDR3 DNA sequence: TGTGCCAGCATCTTCCACGGCGGCACCGGGGAGCTGTTTTTT. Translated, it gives CASIFHGGTGELFF.

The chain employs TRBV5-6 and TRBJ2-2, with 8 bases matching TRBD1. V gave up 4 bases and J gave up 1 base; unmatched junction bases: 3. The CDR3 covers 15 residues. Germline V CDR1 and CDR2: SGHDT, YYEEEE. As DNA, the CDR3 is TGTGCCAGCAGCCTGACAGGGGTGAACACCGGGGAGCTGTTTTTT. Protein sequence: CASSLTGVNTGELFF.

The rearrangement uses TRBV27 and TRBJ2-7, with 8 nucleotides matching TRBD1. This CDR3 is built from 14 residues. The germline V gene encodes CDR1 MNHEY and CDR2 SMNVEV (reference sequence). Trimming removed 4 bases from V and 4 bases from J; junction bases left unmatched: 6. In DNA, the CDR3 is TGTGCCAGCAGTTGGACAGGGATGGGATACGAGCAGTACTTC. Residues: CASSWTGMGYEQYF.

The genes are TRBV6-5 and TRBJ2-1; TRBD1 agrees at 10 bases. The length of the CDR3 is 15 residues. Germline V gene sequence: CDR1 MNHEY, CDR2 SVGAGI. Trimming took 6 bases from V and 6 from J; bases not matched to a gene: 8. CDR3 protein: CASRRPGQGPNEQFF. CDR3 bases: TGTGCCAGCAGACGGCCGGGACAGGGGCCCAATGAGCAGTTCTTC.

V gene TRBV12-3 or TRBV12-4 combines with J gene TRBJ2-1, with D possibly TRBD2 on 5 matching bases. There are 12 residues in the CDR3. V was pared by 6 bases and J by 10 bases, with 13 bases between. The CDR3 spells CASRLDVAEQFF. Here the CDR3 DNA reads TGTGCCAGCAGACTAGACGTTGCAGAGCAGTTCTTC.

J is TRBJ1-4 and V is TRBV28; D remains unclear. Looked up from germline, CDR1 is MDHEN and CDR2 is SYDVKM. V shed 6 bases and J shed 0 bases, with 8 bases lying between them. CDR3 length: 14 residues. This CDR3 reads CASSSVPTNEKLFF. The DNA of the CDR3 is TGTGCCAGCAGCTCTGTACCAACTAATGAAAAACTGTTTTTT.

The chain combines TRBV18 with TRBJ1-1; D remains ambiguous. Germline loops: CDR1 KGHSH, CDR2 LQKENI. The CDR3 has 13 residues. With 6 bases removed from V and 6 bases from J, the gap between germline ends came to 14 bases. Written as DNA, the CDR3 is TGTGCCAGCTCCTATAGGATGGGCGCTGAAGCTTTCTTT. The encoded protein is CASSYRMGAEAFF.

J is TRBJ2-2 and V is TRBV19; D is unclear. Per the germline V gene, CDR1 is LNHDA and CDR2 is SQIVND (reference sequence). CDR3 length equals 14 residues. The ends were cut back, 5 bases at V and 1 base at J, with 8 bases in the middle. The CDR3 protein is CASSVSVNTGELFF. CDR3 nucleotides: TGTGCCAGTAGTGTCTCGGTGAACACCGGGGAGCTGTTTTTT.